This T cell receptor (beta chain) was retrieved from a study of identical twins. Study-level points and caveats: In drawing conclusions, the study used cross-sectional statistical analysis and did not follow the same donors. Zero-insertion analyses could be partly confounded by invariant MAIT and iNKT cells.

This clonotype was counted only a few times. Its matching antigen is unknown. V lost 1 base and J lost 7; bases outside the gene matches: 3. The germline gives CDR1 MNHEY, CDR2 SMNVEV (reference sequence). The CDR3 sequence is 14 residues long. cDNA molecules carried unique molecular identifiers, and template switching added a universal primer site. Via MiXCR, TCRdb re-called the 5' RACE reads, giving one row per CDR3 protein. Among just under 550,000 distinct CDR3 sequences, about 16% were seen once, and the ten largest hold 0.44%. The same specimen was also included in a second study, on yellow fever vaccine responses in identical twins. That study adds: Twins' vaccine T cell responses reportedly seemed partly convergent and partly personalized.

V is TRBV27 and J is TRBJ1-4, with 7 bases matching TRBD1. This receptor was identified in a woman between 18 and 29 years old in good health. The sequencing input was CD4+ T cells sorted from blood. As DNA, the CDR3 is TGTGCCAGCAGTTTATTACAGGGGAGTGAAAAACTGTTTTTT. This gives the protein CASSLLQGSEKLFF.